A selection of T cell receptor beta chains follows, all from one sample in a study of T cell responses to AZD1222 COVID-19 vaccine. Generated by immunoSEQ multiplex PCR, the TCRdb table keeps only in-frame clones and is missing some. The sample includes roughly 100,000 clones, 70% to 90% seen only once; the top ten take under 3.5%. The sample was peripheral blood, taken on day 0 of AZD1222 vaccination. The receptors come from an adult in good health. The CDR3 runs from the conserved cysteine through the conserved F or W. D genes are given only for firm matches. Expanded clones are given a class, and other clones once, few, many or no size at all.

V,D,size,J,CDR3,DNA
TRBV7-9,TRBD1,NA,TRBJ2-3,CASSLGRGPDTQYF,TGTGCCAGCAGCTTAGGCAGGGGGCCAGATACGCAGTATTTT
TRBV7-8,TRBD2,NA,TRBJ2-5,CASSIRSGREETQYF,TGTGCCAGCAGCATCCGGTCCGGGAGGGAGGAGACCCAGTACTTC
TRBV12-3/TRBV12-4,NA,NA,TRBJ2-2,CASSPLGELFF,TGTGCCAGCAGCCCCTTAGGGGAGCTGTTTTTT
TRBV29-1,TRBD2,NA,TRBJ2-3,CSVENEAGLLGAGRTDTQYF,TGCAGCGTTGAAAACGAGGCAGGGCTATTAGGAGCGGGGAGGACAGATACGCAGTATTTT
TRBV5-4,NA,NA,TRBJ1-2,CASSLDSYGGYTF,TGTGCCAGCAGCTTGGACAGCTACGGTGGCTACACCTTC
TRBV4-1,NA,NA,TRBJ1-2,CASSQDGDTSNYGYTF,TGCGCCAGCAGCCAAGACGGGGACACTTCGAACTATGGCTACACCTTC
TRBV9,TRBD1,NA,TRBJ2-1,CASSPRQGGYNEQFF,TGTGCCAGCAGCCCCCGACAGGGGGGCTACAATGAGCAGTTCTTC
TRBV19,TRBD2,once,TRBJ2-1,CASSILAGGPSNEQFF,TGTGCCAGTAGTATTTTAGCGGGAGGGCCCAGCAATGAGCAGTTCTTC
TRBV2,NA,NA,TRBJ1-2,CASSVPTGKDYGYTF,TGTGCCAGCAGTGTTCCCACAGGGAAGGACTATGGCTACACCTTC
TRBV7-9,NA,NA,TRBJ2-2,CASSDGVLRDDGELFF,TGTGCCAGCAGCGATGGGGTCCTTCGGGACGACGGGGAGCTGTTTTTT
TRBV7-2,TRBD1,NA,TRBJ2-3,CASSLNGPGQGPDTQYF,TGTGCCAGCAGCTTAAATGGGCCGGGACAGGGTCCAGATACGCAGTATTTT
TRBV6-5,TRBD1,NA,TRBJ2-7,CASSSTGASTYEQYF,TGTGCCAGCAGCTCAACAGGGGCCAGTACCTACGAGCAGTACTTC
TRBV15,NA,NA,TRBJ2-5,CATSGEGTGMQEGQYF,TGTGCCACCAGCGGAGAGGGGACGGGGATGCAAGAGGGCCAGTACTTC
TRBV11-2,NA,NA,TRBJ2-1,CASSPGLRGSNAYNEQFF,TGTGCCAGCAGTCCGGGACTCAGAGGGTCCAACGCCTACAATGAGCAGTTCTTC
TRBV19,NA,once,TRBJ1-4,CASSIGRAANEKLFF,TGTGCCAGTAGTATAGGAAGGGCAGCTAATGAAAAACTGTTTTTT
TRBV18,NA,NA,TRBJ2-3,CASSPEASQGPDTQYF,TGTGCCAGCTCACCAGAGGCCTCACAGGGCCCAGATACGCAGTATTTT
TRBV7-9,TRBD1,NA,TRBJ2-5,CASSLAQGAEETQYF,TGTGCCAGCAGCTTGGCGCAGGGGGCGGAGGAGACCCAGTACTTC
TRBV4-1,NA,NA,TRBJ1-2,CASSQDAGNYGYTF,TGCGCCAGCAGCCAAGATGCCGGTAACTATGGCTACACCTTC
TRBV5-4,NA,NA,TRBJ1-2,CASSRGEGGYTF,TGTGCCAGCTCGCGGGGGGAGGGAGGCTACACCTTC